Presented here are 2 T cell receptor beta chains from one specimen sequenced in a study of Ad26.COV2.S vaccination and SARS-CoV-2 variants. Here immunoSEQ multiplex PCR was the method, and the copy in TCRdb shows in-frame clones only, minus some. The data show about 280,000 clones, more than 75% seen once. Treatment noted: some 20 received Ad26.COV2.S at low or high dose, single or two shots; a few received placebo; per-sample allocation not given. The study sampled participants on day 63 after the first vaccine or placebo injection. Sequenced material: peripheral blood, taken in a trial of Ad26.COV2.S vaccine versus placebo. All receptors derive from a person between 18 and 65 years old who received the Ad26.COV2.S COVID-19 vaccine or a placebo.

The V gene is TRBV4-3, the J gene TRBJ1-1; D possibly corresponds to TRBD1 (6 bases). The V end was cut by 0 bases, the J end by 1 base, with 9 bases between. CDR1 and CDR2 from the germline V gene are LGHNA and YSLEER. This CDR3 spans 15 amino acids. The CDR3 region is CASSQDPRGNTEAFF. The CDR3 DNA follows: TGCGCCAGCAGCCAAGATCCCAGGGGGAACACTGAAGCTTTCTTT.

This clone showed up just a few times. The chain links TRBV3-1 (or the pseudogene TRBV3-2) to TRBJ2-2; perhaps TRBD1 as D (6 bases). Germline V CDR1 and CDR2: LGHDT, YNNKEL (reference sequence). V lost 1 base to trimming and J lost 0 bases, with 6 bases between them. The CDR3 spans 15 residues. The CDR3 DNA follows: TGTGCCAGCAGCCAAGGGACAGCGAACACCGGGGAGCTGTTTTTT. Its translation is CASSQGTANTGELFF.